The clone carrying this T cell receptor (beta chain) was counted a few times. PCR was performed using 60 Vbeta and 13 Jbeta primers. Sequencing was performed with immunoSEQ multiplex PCR; in TCRdb, only in-frame clones are kept and a portion is missing. The sample lists roughly 100,000 clones; around four fifths were seen once. Healthy bone marrow donors made up the donor group. The CDR3 totals 15 residues. Germline assignment: CDR1 SGHRS and CDR2 YFSETQ. The ends were cut back, 3 bases at V and 5 bases at J, with 17 bases in the middle. These data are taken from a study of cytomegalovirus exposure and HLA in healthy donors.

This clonotype was sampled from a man aged 35 to 55 in good health and CMV-seronegative. V gene TRBV5-1 combines with J gene TRBJ2-5; possibly TRBD2 for D (5 bases). The sample taken for sequencing was PBMCs. The CDR3 coding sequence is TGCGCCAGCAGCTCCCTGGCGGGCCGGGTGGAGACCCAGTACTTC. This translates into CASSSLAGRVETQYF. Using reference TRBV5-1 and TRBJ2-5 for the parts outside the CDR3, the full variable domain is KAGVTQTPRYLIKTRGQQVTLSCSPISGHRSVSWYQQTPGQGLQFLFEYFSETQRNKGNFPGRFSGRQFSNSRSEMNVSTLELGDSALYLCASSSLAGRVETQYFGPGTRLLVL.